This passage covers 27 T cell receptor beta chains from one sample sequenced in a study of control samples from healthy donors and cancer patients (dated by TCRdb to between 2020 and 2021). Receptor amplification or capture employed the immunoSEQ multiplex PCR assay. The source is immuneACCESS, and TCRdb retained only in-frame sequences with V and J called. Part of the clones is not carried over; for the studies checked, unresolved V genes explain less than half of this, and the remainder is unexplained. This sample gives 90,000 to 140,000 clones in total; roughly 85% of them show up just once. The leading ten clones occupy roughly an eighth of the sample. Sequencing was carried out using blood. These receptors were obtained from a woman aged 50 to 60 in good health.

In DNA form, the CDR3 reads TGTGCCAGCAGCTCAGTACAGACAGGCAATCAGCCCCAGCATTTT. Amino acids: CASSSVQTGNQPQHF. The chain is built from TRBV7-8 and TRBJ1-5, with D perhaps matching TRBD1 (5 bases). The ends were cut back, 4 bases at V and 2 bases at J, with 12 bases in the middle. Germline assignment: CDR1 SGHVS and CDR2 FQNEAQ. The CDR3 contains 15 residues.

V and J are TRBV29-1 and TRBJ2-7; 8 bases map to TRBD1. CDR3 size: 13 residues. V was clipped by 6 bases and J by 3 bases; unmatched bases: 7. Germline lookup yields CDR1 SQVTM and CDR2 ANQGSEA. This CDR3 reads CSVVTGTGYEQYF. The CDR3 coding sequence is TGCAGCGTGGTTACCGGGACAGGCTACGAGCAGTACTTC.

Concerning this clone: A junction end diverges from the germline sequence, so it may reflect a read error. V is TRBV6-5 and J is TRBJ1-2; unclear D gene. This CDR3 is built from 16 residues. CDR1 is MNHEY and CDR2 is SVGAGI in the germline V gene. This CDR3 is CASSYRQDPTNYDYTF. As DNA, the CDR3 is TGTGCCAGCAGTTATCGGCAGGACCCTACTAACTATGACTACACCTTC.

As DNA, the CDR3 is TGTGCCAGCAGCCTACAGGGGGCGAACGAGCAGTACTTC. Encoded protein: CASSLQGANEQYF. The chain links TRBV11-1 to TRBJ2-7, with 9 bases fitting TRBD1. From germline, CDR1 is SGHAT and CDR2 FQDESV (reference sequence). V gave up 5 bases and J gave up 5 bases; unmatched junction bases: 4. CDR3 size: 13 residues.

This rearrangement joins TRBV11-2 to TRBJ2-1; 9 nucleotides line up with TRBD1. The CDR3 extends over 20 amino acids. Germline trimming cut 0 bases from V and 9 bases from J; bases unmatched to any gene: 21. Germline V lookup: CDR1 SGHAT, CDR2 FQNNGV. The CDR3 reads CASSLEIGLFGTGMIGEQFF. CDR3 nucleotides: TGTGCCAGCAGCTTAGAAATAGGCCTGTTTGGGACAGGGATGATCGGTGAGCAGTTCTTC.

CDR3 protein: CASSYGTGNSGNTIYF. The CDR3 DNA is TGTGCCAGCAGTTACGGGACAGGAAACTCTGGAAACACCATATATTTT. This rearrangement joins TRBV6-6 to TRBJ1-3; 8 bases are a match to TRBD1. With V trimmed by 2 bases and J by 0 bases, 3 bases remained unmatched. Germline CDR1 MNHNY, CDR2 SVGAGI (reference sequence). The CDR3 extends over 16 amino acids.

The chain carries TRBV19 and TRBJ1-5; 10 bases align to TRBD1. V lost 9 bases and J lost 0; bases outside the gene matches: 2. Looked up from germline, CDR1 is LNHDA and CDR2 is SQIVND (reference sequence). The CDR3 is 14 amino acids. CDR3 protein: CASGQGVSNQPQHF. The CDR3, as DNA: TGTGCCAGCGGACAGGGGGTTAGCAATCAGCCCCAGCATTTT.

V usage is TRBV21-1 and J usage is TRBJ1-1; TRBD1 was called by the table and not checked on the DNA. TRBV21-1 is reported as a pseudogene. CDR3 length: 14 amino acids. The CDR3 sequence: CASSAHSRGTEAFF. CDR3 DNA sequence: TGTGCCAGCAGCGCGCATTCCAGGGGCACTGAAGCTTTCTTT.

The chain has TRBV4-2 and TRBJ1-3; no reliable D call. This CDR3 is 13 amino acids long. V lost 0 bases and J 4 bases, leaving 4 bases between the germline ends. Germline V gene sequence: CDR1 LGHNA, CDR2 YNFKEQ. CDR3 bases: TGTGCCAGCAGCCAAGATTTAGGAAACACCATATATTTT. It translates to CASSQDLGNTIYF.

The chain combines TRBV5-5 with TRBJ2-3; TRBD2 aligns across 8 bases. The length of the CDR3 is 15 residues. Germline V gene sequence: CDR1 SGHKS, CDR2 YYEKEE (reference sequence). Trimming at V came to 0 bases and at J to 3 bases, leaving 3 bases not matched to a gene. The CDR3 loop reads CASSLGGGRTDTQYF. CDR3 coding DNA: TGTGCCAGCAGCTTGGGCGGGGGGAGAACAGATACGCAGTATTTT.

The rearrangement joins TRBV4-3 to TRBJ1-2, with TRBD1 as a possible D gene (5 bases). Germline V gene sequence: CDR1 LGHNA, CDR2 YSLEER. The CDR3 consists of 13 residues. Trimming pared 4 bases from V and 2 bases from J, leaving 8 bases between. Here the CDR3 reads CASSRRGNYGYTF. The CDR3 nucleotides read TGCGCCAGCAGCCGACGGGGCAACTATGGCTACACCTTC.

DNA of the CDR3: TGTGCCAGCAGCTTGTCACAGGGGTCCACCGGGGAGCTGTTTTTT. Residues: CASSLSQGSTGELFF. The V gene is TRBV7-3, the J gene TRBJ2-2, with TRBD1 identical over 7 bases. Germline-derived CDR1 and CDR2 are SGHTA and FQGTGA. CDR3 size: 15 residues. V trimming: 3 bases; J trimming: 4 bases; junction bases outside the gene matches: 5.

This chain uses TRBV6-6 with TRBJ1-5; no reliable D call. The germline V gene encodes CDR1 MNHNY and CDR2 SVGAGI (reference sequence). Trimming pared 6 bases from V and 4 bases from J, leaving 19 bases between. The CDR3 totals 16 residues. In nucleotides, the CDR3 is TGTGCCAGCAGGCCCGGAGTCGCCGCTGGGAATCAGCCCCAGCATTTT. It codes for CASRPGVAAGNQPQHF.

The chain has TRBV7-3 and TRBJ1-2; 8 bases align to TRBD1. Per the germline V gene, CDR1 is SGHTA and CDR2 is FQGTGA. CDR3 length: 14 amino acids. The junction had 6 bases not matched to a gene; V was cut back by 5 bases and J by 4 bases. CDR3 nucleotides: TGTGCCAGCAGCCCCGGGACAGGTCCCTATGGCTACACCTTC. This encodes CASSPGTGPYGYTF. Based on the CDR3 plus reference TRBV7-3 and TRBJ1-2, the full variable domain is GAGVSQTPSNKVTEKGKYVELRCDPISGHTALYWYRQSLGQGPEFLIYFQGTGAADDSGLPNDRFFAVRPEGSVSTLKIQRTERGDSAVYLCASSPGTGPYGYTFGSGTRLTVV.

The count of this clone is one. The V gene is TRBV7-3, the J gene TRBJ2-3; D could derive from TRBD1 or TRBD2 (5 bases each). V dropped 4 bases and J dropped 1 base, with 21 bases sitting between them. The CDR3 loop spans 18 amino acids. Germline V gene data show CDR1 as SGHTA and CDR2 as FQGTGA. The CDR3 loop reads CASSSRGVGEGRTDTQYF. The CDR3, as DNA: TGTGCCAGCAGCTCTAGAGGGGTGGGAGAGGGCCGCACAGATACGCAGTATTTT.

The chain combines TRBV30 with TRBJ1-2; 7 bases line up with TRBD1. The V segment lost 6 bases and the J segment 4 bases; nucleotides outside the gene matches: 8. This CDR3 contains 13 residues. In germline, CDR1 is GTSNPN, CDR2 SVGIG (reference sequence). The CDR3 DNA sequence: TGTGCCTGTGCGACAGGGTCGGCCTATGGCTACACCTTC. Protein product: CACATGSAYGYTF.

This clone has only one observation. The chain joins TRBV27 to TRBJ1-2; 7 bases map to TRBD1. Germline V gene sequence: CDR1 MNHEY, CDR2 SMNVEV (reference sequence). The CDR3 runs to 15 residues. The V gene end was trimmed by 5 bases and the J gene end by 5 bases; junction bases not matched to a gene: 11. CDR3 DNA: TGTGCCAGCAGTCCCCCCCCAGGGGGACGGTATGGCTACACCTTC. Its translation is CASSPPPGGRYGYTF.

The chain couples TRBV6-5 to TRBJ1-2, with no clear D. V lost 5 bases, J lost 8 bases, and 15 bases lay in between. The CDR3 totals 13 residues. The germline V gene has CDR1 MNHEY and CDR2 SVGAGI. The CDR3 sequence: CASSPYSRNGYTF. The DNA for the CDR3 is TGTGCCAGCAGTCCCTATAGCCGGAACGGCTACACCTTC.

The rearrangement joins TRBV2 to TRBJ1-5; D uncertain. Germline V gives CDR1 SNHLY, CDR2 FYNNEI. The CDR3 extends over 13 amino acids. The V and J ends lost 5 bases and 2 bases respectively, with 7 bases between them. The CDR3 here is CASSREGNQPQHF. The CDR3 region has the DNA TGTGCCAGCAGTAGGGAGGGCAATCAGCCCCAGCATTTT.

DNA of the CDR3: TGTGCCAGCAGGACAGGGGTCCCAGATACGCAGTATTTT. Translated: CASRTGVPDTQYF. The rearrangement uses TRBV28 and TRBJ2-3; 8 bases fit TRBD1. There are 13 residues in the CDR3. J gave up 4 bases and V 6 bases, and 3 bases lay outside the gene matches. Germline V lookup: CDR1 MDHEN, CDR2 SYDVKM.

V usage is TRBV19 and J usage is TRBJ2-7; 9 nucleotides line up with TRBD1. Germline CDR1 LNHDA, CDR2 SQIVND (reference sequence). With 1 base clipped from V and 1 base from J, the junction kept 5 bases outside the gene matches. The CDR3 has 16 residues. CDR3 DNA: TGTGCCAGTAGTATAGCATTGGGACAGGGTTCCTACGAGCAGTACTTC. It encodes CASSIALGQGSYEQYF.

The chain joins TRBV12-3 or TRBV12-4 to TRBJ2-2; perhaps TRBD2 as D (6 bases). The V and J ends lost 3 bases and 7 bases respectively, with 9 bases between them. The CDR3 is 13 amino acids. The CDR3 DNA sequence: TGTGCCAGCAGTTTCTTGGGGGGCGGGGAGCTGTTTTTT. Its protein is CASSFLGGGELFF.

The rearrangement uses TRBV14 and TRBJ2-7; D is undetermined. V dropped 1 base and J dropped 6 bases, with 4 bases sitting between them. The germline V gene has CDR1 SGHDN and CDR2 FVKESK. The CDR3 extends over 11 amino acids. CDR3 nucleotides: TGTGCCAGCAGCCAAGTAAGCGAGCAGTACTTC. Amino acid sequence: CASSQVSEQYF. Complete variable domain (other parts from reference TRBV14 and TRBJ2-7): EAGVTQFPSHSVIEKGQTVTLRCDPISGHDNLYWYRRVMGKEIKFLLHFVKESKQDESGMPNNRFLAERTGGTYSTLKVQPAELEDSGVYFCASSQVSEQYFGPGTRLTVT.

The V call is TRBV11-3, the J call TRBJ1-1; D is ambiguous. Germline V gene data show CDR1 as SGHNT and CDR2 as YENEEA. V lost 3 bases to trimming and J lost 2 bases, with 7 bases between them. This CDR3 has 13 amino acids. CDR3 bases: TGTGCCAGCAGCTTCTACAGAAACACTGAAGCTTTCTTT. Its translation is CASSFYRNTEAFF.

The chain uses TRBV27 and TRBJ2-5, with TRBD2 identical over 8 bases. With 3 bases clipped from V and 0 bases from J, the junction kept 9 bases outside the gene matches. CDR3 length equals 17 residues. In germline, CDR1 is MNHEY, CDR2 SMNVEV (reference sequence). CDR3 amino acids: CASSFRGGPNYQETQYF. The CDR3 nucleotides are TGTGCCAGCAGTTTTCGGGGGGGTCCCAATTACCAAGAGACCCAGTACTTC.

CDR3 region: CASSHTGESNYGYTF. The CDR3 DNA reads TGCGCCAGCAGCCATACAGGGGAATCAAACTATGGCTACACCTTC. The chain recombines TRBV4-3 with TRBJ1-2, with 7 bases matching TRBD1. Trimming at V came to 3 bases and at J to 2 bases, leaving 6 bases not matched to a gene. This CDR3 has 15 residues. Per germline, CDR1 LGHNA and CDR2 YSLEER.

The chain employs TRBV10-1 and TRBJ2-5, with a tentative D call TRBD2 (10 bases). The CDR3 is 19 amino acids. The V and J ends lost 2 bases and 2 bases respectively, with 24 bases between them. Germline assignment: CDR1 WNHNN and CDR2 SYGVQD (reference sequence). CDR3 DNA: TGCGCCAGCAGTGAGGAACAGGGGGCAGGTAGCGGGAGGCAAGAGACCCAGTACTTC. Amino acids: CASSEEQGAGSGRQETQYF.